The present T cell receptor (beta chain) was sequenced within a study of blood T cell repertoires in COVID-19. Sequencing used immunoSEQ multiplex PCR; TCRdb keeps in-frame clones, though not all of them. The repertoire holds 370,000 or so clones, with more than 70% as singletons. Which cohort a participant joined came from the clinical history participants gave. The V and J ends lost 5 bases and 1 base respectively, with 14 bases between them. The length of the CDR3 is 15 residues. Germline assignment: CDR1 SEHNR and CDR2 FQNEAQ (reference sequence). Sequencing input: PBMCs or T cells enriched from blood (not recorded which). The chain recombines TRBV7-9 with TRBJ1-2, with no clear D. This sequence originates from a man in his thirties or forties who had recovered from COVID-19. In nucleotides, the CDR3 is TGTGCCAGCAGCACCCCGAGACTTCTTAACTATGGCTACACCTTC. Protein: CASSTPRLLNYGYTF.